The source of this T cell receptor beta chain is a study of T cells in Graves' hyperthyroidism and ophthalmopathy. Amplification of TCR beta CDR3 regions used RNA as the template. Initially, a first-round RT-PCR of the TCR CDR3 employed the HTBI primer set. TCRdb ran MiXCR on the multiplex PCR reads and lists one entry per CDR3 protein. Counted here are some 500,000 distinct CDR3 sequences, 15% to 20% occurring once; the ten biggest clones make up approximately 30%. The V end was cut by 2 bases, the J end by 5 bases, with 13 bases between. The CDR3 sequence is 14 residues long. Germline CDR1 MNHEY, CDR2 SVGAGI.

The V and J genes are TRBV6-5 and TRBJ2-7, with a weak D call TRBD1 (5 bases). The source of this sequence is a woman under 40 with Graves' ophthalmopathy. The sample comprised blood. CDR3 nucleotide sequence: TGTGCCAGCAGTTACACCCCAACAGGAGACGAGCAGTACTTC. It translates to CASSYTPTGDEQYF.